These 21 T cell receptor beta chains came from one sample sequenced in a study of OX40 agonist ivuxolimab in advanced cancers. Using immunoSEQ multiplex PCR, the repertoire was profiled, and TCRdb retains in-frame clones only, with some absent. The sample shows under 85,000 clones, under 90% of them seen only once. The sample consisted of CD4+ or CD8+ T cells sorted from blood, taken in a trial of the OX40 agonist ivuxolimab. Receptor source: an adult with an advanced solid tumor such as melanoma, head and neck, liver or kidney cancer.

The chain carries TRBV6-5 and TRBJ1-4; 8 positions match TRBD1. J gave up 8 bases and V 5 bases, and 4 bases lay outside the gene matches. The CDR3 spans 13 residues. Germline CDR1 and CDR2: MNHEY and SVGAGI. CDR3 nucleotide sequence: TGTGCCAGCAGTGGACAGGGCCGGGAAAAACTGTTTTTT. Translated, it gives CASSGQGREKLFF.

J is TRBJ1-5 and V is TRBV6-6; no firm D call. CDR3 length: 13 amino acids. The V end lost 6 bases, the J end lost 2 bases, and 8 bases lay between the germline ends. Germline V gene sequence: CDR1 MNHNY, CDR2 SVGAGI (reference sequence). CDR3 residues: CASRDTGNQPQHF. CDR3 in DNA: TGTGCCAGCAGGGATACGGGCAATCAGCCCCAGCATTTT.

This chain connects TRBV10-3 to TRBJ2-2; TRBD1 matches 8 bases. J lost 2 bases, V lost 3 bases, and 8 bases had no gene match. CDR1 is ENHRY, CDR2 SYGVKD, per germline. The CDR3 length is 17 residues. The CDR3 loop is CAISEMAGGSNTGELFF. CDR3 nucleotide sequence: TGTGCCATCAGTGAAATGGCAGGGGGCTCAAACACCGGGGAGCTGTTTTTT.

In the case of this clone: A junction boundary mismatches the germline segment, possibly from a read error. This sequence joins TRBV7-9 and TRBJ1-6; D uncertain. CDR1 is SEHNR, CDR2 FQNEAQ, per germline (reference sequence). The CDR3 contains 13 residues. CDR3 in amino acids: CASSVATDVPLHF. CDR3 in DNA: TGTGCCAGCAGCGTAGCGACGGATGTCCCCCTCCACTTT.

This clone was found a few times. The rearrangement uses TRBV5-1 and TRBJ1-4; D unresolved. The length of the CDR3 is 16 residues. Germline assignment: CDR1 SGHRS and CDR2 YFSETQ. With 0 bases removed from V and 3 bases from J, the gap between germline ends came to 12 bases. CDR3 loop: CASSLGRTDANEKLFF. The DNA for the CDR3 is TGCGCCAGCAGCTTGGGGCGGACTGATGCTAATGAAAAACTGTTTTTT.

This rearrangement joins TRBV19 to TRBJ2-7; 8 bases line up with TRBD1. The V segment lost 5 bases and the J segment 2 bases; nucleotides outside the gene matches: 5. The CDR3 length is 14 residues. CDR1 is LNHDA and CDR2 is SQIVND in the germline V gene (reference sequence). For the CDR3, the DNA is TGTGCCAGTAGTGTAGGACAGGGCACCTACGAGCAGTACTTC. Translating it yields CASSVGQGTYEQYF. Together with reference TRBV19 and TRBJ2-7, the CDR3 gives the full variable domain: DGGITQSPKYLFRKEGQNVTLSCEQNLNHDAMYWYRQDPGQGLRLIYYSQIVNDFQKGDIAEGYSVSREKKESFPLTVTSAQKNPTAFYLCASSVGQGTYEQYFGPGTRLTVT.

The genes are TRBV2 and TRBJ2-2; 7 bases agree with TRBD1. Germline V CDR1 and CDR2: SNHLY, FYNNEI. The CDR3 runs to 14 residues. The V gene end was trimmed by 7 bases and the J gene end by 0 bases; junction bases not matched to a gene: 2. CDR3 coding DNA: TGTGCCAGCAAAGGGACAGCGAACACCGGGGAGCTGTTTTTT. This gives the protein CASKGTANTGELFF.

V gene TRBV7-6 combines with J gene TRBJ2-6; no firm D call. The CDR3 is 16 amino acids. V lost 7 bases to trimming and J lost 3 bases, with 16 bases between them. Germline V lookup: CDR1 SGHVS, CDR2 FNYEAQ. The CDR3 is CASTREALGGANVLTF. The CDR3 DNA sequence: TGTGCCAGCACTCGCGAGGCGCTGGGTGGGGCCAACGTCCTGACTTTC.

The chain's CDR3 is CASSGRKNTGELFF. CDR3 bases: TGTGCCAGCAGTGGGCGGAAGAACACCGGGGAGCTGTTTTTT. The J gene is TRBJ2-2, the V gene TRBV2; no definite D call. V lost 4 bases and J 1 base, leaving 7 bases between the germline ends. From germline, CDR1 is SNHLY and CDR2 FYNNEI. The CDR3 covers 14 residues.

The chain has TRBV6-1 and TRBJ2-5; D may be TRBD2 (5 bases). CDR3 length: 16 amino acids. Germline V lookup: CDR1 MNHNS, CDR2 SASEGT. Trimming took 1 base from V and 2 from J, leaving 14 bases between them. CDR3 in DNA: TGTGCCAGCAGTGAAGTCCCCCGGGGTCCTCAAGAGACCCAGTACTTC. This translates into CASSEVPRGPQETQYF.

In its sample, this clone was seen a few times. This sample also contains other DNA sequences that code for the same CDR3. The chain couples TRBV7-9 to TRBJ2-3; TRBD1 aligns across 8 bases. Germline-derived CDR1 and CDR2 are SEHNR and FQNEAQ (reference sequence). The CDR3 contains 13 residues. V trimming: 5 bases; J trimming: 4 bases; junction bases outside the gene matches: 2. CDR3 residues: CASSPRGPDTQYF. As DNA, the CDR3 is TGTGCCAGCAGCCCCAGGGGGCCAGATACGCAGTATTTT. The whole variable domain, remainder taken from reference TRBV7-9 and TRBJ2-3, is DTGVSQNPRHKITKRGQNVTFRCDPISEHNRLYWYRQTLGQGPEFLTYFQNEAQLEKSRLLSDRFSAERPKGSFSTLEIQRTEQGDSAMYLCASSPRGPDTQYFGPGTRLTVL.

This clone has just a few counts. This chain joins TRBV18 and TRBJ1-5, with D unclear. CDR1 and CDR2 (germline): KGHSH, LQKENI. V was pared by 1 base and J by 0 bases, with 13 bases between. CDR3 length equals 17 residues. The CDR3 nucleotides are TGTGCCAGCTCACCACTAAGGGTCTCCCGTAGCAATCAGCCCCAGCATTTT. Protein: CASSPLRVSRSNQPQHF.

The V gene is TRBV7-2, the J gene TRBJ1-1; D gene unclear. The CDR3 loop spans 13 amino acids. Germline CDR1 SGHTA, CDR2 FQGNSA. Trimming took 4 bases from V and 5 from J, leaving 11 bases between them. The CDR3 sequence: CASSSRRGTEAFF. The DNA of the CDR3 is TGTGCCAGCAGCTCCCGCCGGGGAACTGAAGCTTTCTTT.

The chain couples TRBV5-6 to TRBJ1-2, with D unclear. V was shortened by 1 base and J by 4 bases, with 14 bases between the two germline ends. This CDR3 is 15 amino acids long. Germline V CDR1 and CDR2: SGHDT, YYEEEE. The CDR3 region has the DNA TGTGCCAGCAGCTTGTCAGGCGGCTCCTCCTATGGCTACACCTTC. It is translated as CASSLSGGSSYGYTF.

The V call is TRBV18, the J call TRBJ1-6, with D tentatively TRBD1 (6 bases). This CDR3 has 14 residues. CDR1 and CDR2 from the germline V gene are KGHSH and LQKENI. The ends were cut back, 6 bases at V and 8 bases at J, with 14 bases in the middle. The CDR3 protein is CASSPGGGDSPLHF. In nucleotides, the CDR3 is TGTGCCAGCTCTCCGGGGGGCGGAGATTCACCCCTCCACTTT.

The J gene is TRBJ2-7, the V gene TRBV7-2, with a possible D match to TRBD1 (5 bases). Germline loops: CDR1 SGHTA, CDR2 FQGNSA. CDR3 length equals 13 residues. Trimming took 2 bases from V and 2 from J, leaving 7 bases between them. The CDR3 spells CASSLRQPYEQYF. CDR3 sequence (DNA): TGTGCCAGCAGCTTAAGACAGCCCTACGAGCAGTACTTC. The full variable domain, rest sourced from reference TRBV7-2 and TRBJ2-7, is GAGVSQSPSNKVTEKGKDVELRCDPISGHTALYWYRQSLGQGLEFLIYFQGNSAPDKSGLPSDRFSAERTGGSVSTLTIQRTQQEDSAVYLCASSLRQPYEQYFGPGTRLTVT.

This clone was counted a single time. The chain carries TRBV5-1 and TRBJ1-1, with 7 bases matching TRBD1. The V and J ends lost 4 bases and 2 bases, in that order; junction bases with no gene match: 8. Germline V CDR1 and CDR2: SGHRS, YFSETQ. The CDR3 runs 15 residues. The CDR3 loop is CASSNRQGGNTEAFF. The CDR3 DNA follows: TGCGCCAGCAGCAACCGACAGGGCGGAAACACTGAAGCTTTCTTT.

J is TRBJ1-3 and V is TRBV7-2; D ambiguous. Germline V lookup: CDR1 SGHTA, CDR2 FQGNSA. The CDR3 totals 16 residues. Trimming removed 2 bases from V and 0 bases from J, with 11 bases in between. The CDR3 DNA reads TGTGCCAGCAGCTTATGGGGTTTGCACTCTGGAAACACCATATATTTT. The encoded protein is CASSLWGLHSGNTIYF.

In its sample, this clone was seen once. The chain combines TRBV7-9 with TRBJ2-3; possible D gene TRBD2, 6 bases. In germline, CDR1 is SEHNR, CDR2 FQNEAQ (reference sequence). The CDR3 contains 15 residues. Trimming pared 0 bases from V and 7 bases from J, leaving 14 bases between. The chain's CDR3 is CASSLAGTSRYTQYF. In DNA form, the CDR3 reads TGTGCCAGCAGCTTAGCGGGTACTAGCAGATATACGCAGTATTTT. The entire variable domain, with the rest obtained from reference TRBV7-9 and TRBJ2-3, is as follows: DTGVSQNPRHKITKRGQNVTFRCDPISEHNRLYWYRQTLGQGPEFLTYFQNEAQLEKSRLLSDRFSAERPKGSFSTLEIQRTEQGDSAMYLCASSLAGTSRYTQYFGPGTRLTVL.

CDR3 coding DNA: TGTGCCACCAGCGGACTGGGACAGGGCACAGATACGCAGTATTTT. Protein product: CATSGLGQGTDTQYF. This chain joins TRBV15 and TRBJ2-3; 8 nucleotides line up with TRBD1. V dropped 5 bases and J dropped 1; count of bases not matched to a gene: 5. The CDR3 totals 15 residues. The germline CDR1 and CDR2 sequences are LNHNV and YYDKDF (reference sequence). Combining the CDR3 with reference TRBV15 and TRBJ2-3 gives the whole variable domain DAMVIQNPRYQVTQFGKPVTLSCSQTLNHNVMYWYQQKSSQAPKLLFHYYDKDFNNEADTPDNFQSRRPNTSFCFLDIRSPGLGDTAMYLCATSGLGQGTDTQYFGPGTRLTVL.

J is TRBJ1-5 and V is TRBV7-8, with a possible D match to TRBD1 (5 bases). Trimming removed 5 bases from V and 5 bases from J, with 13 bases in between. This CDR3 has 14 amino acids. Germline V CDR1 and CDR2: SGHVS, FQNEAQ. The CDR3 reads CASSARDPYQPQHF. The CDR3 nucleotides read TGTGCCAGCAGCGCCCGGGACCCTTATCAGCCCCAGCATTTT. The variable domain in full, completed from reference TRBV7-8 and TRBJ1-5, reads GAGVSQSPRYKVAKRGQDVALRCDPISGHVSLFWYQQALGQGPEFLTYFQNEAQLDKSGLPSDRFFAERPEGSVSTLKIQRTQQEDSAVYLCASSARDPYQPQHFGDGTRLSIL.